This paragraph covers one T cell receptor (beta chain) sequence. Enrollment of patients from Seattle took place during active infection, with longitudinal follow-up. The entry originates in a study of blood T cell repertoires in COVID-19. Study processing details: The assay estimated nucleated cells by amplifying reference gene primers. Sequenced by immunoSEQ multiplex PCR; TCRdb stores in-frame clones only, minus some. V, J and clone size are those of that table, while D and trimming were read from the DNA. This table holds 200,000 to 300,000 clones, about 90% found once. This CDR3 is 14 amino acids long. CDR1 is LNHDA, CDR2 SQIVND, per germline (reference sequence). Trimming took off 6 bases at V and 0 bases at J, with 11 bases between the two ends.

This chain joins TRBV19 and TRBJ1-1; D uncertain. This sequence was found in a person under 35 with COVID-19, enrolled during active disease. Sequencing used peripheral blood. This CDR3 reads CASREEPMNTEAFF. The CDR3 DNA is TGTGCCAGTAGAGAAGAGCCCATGAACACTGAAGCTTTCTTT.